Reported below is one T cell receptor beta chain. Its antigen is unknown. No base-level quality is on record; no much larger clone is a single base apart. From a lookup of the germline V gene (reference sequence), CDR1 and CDR2 are SEHNR and FQNEAQ. From its cysteine to its phenylalanine, the CDR3 spans 12 amino acids. Only the CDR3 DNA is retained, 36 bases long and in frame from the first base. Trimming at the junction amounts to 4 bases on V and 4 bases on J, and the germline ends lie 4 bases apart. Each collaborating institution followed its own protocols to collect whole blood in K2EDTA tubes. Collaborator samples were shipped for TCRbeta analysis as frozen whole blood, isolated PBMCs, or DNA extracted from either sample type. This entry is derived from a study of blood T cell repertoires in COVID-19 (dated by TCRdb to the early 2020s). A note on the overall study: The collaborator samples originated in the United States, Italy and Spain and spanned the acute and convalescent phases of COVID-19. The material from the prospective study consisted of cDNA or gDNA derived from T cells, B-cell-depleted T cells, or PBMCs. Subjects who had been exposed to COVID-19, were actively infected with it, or had recovered from it provided the deeply sampled blood TCRbeta repertoires that made up the dataset. The repertoires were released in a freely available public database meant as a resource for research on the immune response to SARS-CoV-2. Samples came from the ongoing ImmuneRACE study (first 160 participants) plus 1,254 subjects from 6 global collaborators. A de-identified subject ID, COVID-19 status, age in years and sex were almost always included in the sample metadata. Where available, HLA class I and class II types were obtained from metadata supplied by the sample provider rather than from assay-based typing.

General findings and caveats noted by the study authors: How much clinical and demographic metadata was included differed by source and by participant, and the metadata was provided uncurated.

TCRbeta CDR3 regions were amplified from genomic DNA by means of the immunoSEQ Assay, a bias-controlled multiplex PCR. From the authors' description of their analysis: Within the assay, amplification of reference gene primers was used to estimate how many nucleated cells each sample contained. To quantify the absolute abundance of each unique TCRbeta CDR3 rearrangement, sequence reads were collapsed and filtered. For each sample, productive Simpson clonality was calculated as the square root of Simpson's diversity index over productive rearrangements. TCRdb obtained this table from immuneACCESS and retained in-frame rearrangements with V and J assigned. These tables miss some clones; where compared with another copy, unresolved V genes account for less than half of the shortfall, and the remainder is unexplained. V, J and clone size reflect that table, while D and trimming were determined from the DNA. The sample includes about 210,000 clones, with roughly 86% observed a single time. About an eighth of the sample rests with the top ten.

This receptor chain uses TRBV7-9 and TRBJ2-2; no D gene is confidently identified. Sample: peripheral blood. The receptor was isolated from a woman aged 40 to 49 with acute or convalescent COVID-19. The CDR3 amino acid sequence is: CASSSITGELFF. The DNA sequence is TGTGCCAGCAGCTCAATCACCGGGGAGCTGTTTTTT.